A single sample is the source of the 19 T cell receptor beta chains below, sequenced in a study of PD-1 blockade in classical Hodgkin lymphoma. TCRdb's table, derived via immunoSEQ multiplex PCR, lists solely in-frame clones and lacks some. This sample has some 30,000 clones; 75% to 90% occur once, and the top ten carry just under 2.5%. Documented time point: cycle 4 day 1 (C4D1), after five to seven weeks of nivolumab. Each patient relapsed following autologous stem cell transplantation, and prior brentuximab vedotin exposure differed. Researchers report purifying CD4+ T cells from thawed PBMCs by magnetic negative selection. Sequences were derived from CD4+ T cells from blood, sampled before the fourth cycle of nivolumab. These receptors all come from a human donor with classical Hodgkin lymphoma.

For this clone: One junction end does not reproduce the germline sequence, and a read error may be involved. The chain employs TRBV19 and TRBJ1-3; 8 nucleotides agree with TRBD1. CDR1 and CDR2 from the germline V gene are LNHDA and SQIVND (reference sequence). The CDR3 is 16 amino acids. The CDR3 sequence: CASSTLLGQGMTTVRF. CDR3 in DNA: TGTGCCAGTAGTACTTTACTAGGACAGGGAATGACCACGGTTCGTTTT.

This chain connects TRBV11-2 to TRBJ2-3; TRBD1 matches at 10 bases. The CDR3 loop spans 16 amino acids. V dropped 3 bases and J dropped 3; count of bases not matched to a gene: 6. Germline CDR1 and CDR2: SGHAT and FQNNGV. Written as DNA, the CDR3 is TGTGCCAGCAGCTTTCGTTGGGACAGGGGTACAGATACGCAGTATTTT. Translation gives CASSFRWDRGTDTQYF.

Here the CDR3 reads CASKQTGSGEQYF. The CDR3 DNA follows: TGTGCCAGCAAACAGACAGGGTCCGGTGAGCAGTACTTC. V is TRBV6-5 and J is TRBJ2-7; 7 bases fit TRBD1. CDR1 and CDR2 (germline): MNHEY, SVGAGI. Trimming at V came to 7 bases and at J to 7 bases, leaving 10 bases not matched to a gene. CDR3 length: 13 amino acids.

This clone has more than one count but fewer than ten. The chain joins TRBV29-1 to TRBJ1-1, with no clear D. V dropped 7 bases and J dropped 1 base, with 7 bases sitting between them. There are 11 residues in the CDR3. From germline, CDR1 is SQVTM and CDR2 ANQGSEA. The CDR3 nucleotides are TGCAGCGGGGTCTGGAACACTGAAGCTTTCTTT. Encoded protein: CSGVWNTEAFF.

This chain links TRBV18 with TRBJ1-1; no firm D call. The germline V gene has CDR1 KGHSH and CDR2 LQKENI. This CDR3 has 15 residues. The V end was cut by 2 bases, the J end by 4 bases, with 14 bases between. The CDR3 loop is CASSPGQQVSTEAFF. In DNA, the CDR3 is TGTGCCAGCTCACCAGGGCAGCAAGTTAGCACTGAAGCTTTCTTT.

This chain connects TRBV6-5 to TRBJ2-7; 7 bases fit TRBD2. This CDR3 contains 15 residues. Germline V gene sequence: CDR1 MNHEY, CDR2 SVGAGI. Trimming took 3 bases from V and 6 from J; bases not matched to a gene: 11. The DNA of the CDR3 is TGTGCCAGCAGTTATCCCTCGGGGGGTTTGGGCGAGCAGTACTTC. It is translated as CASSYPSGGLGEQYF.

The CDR3 is CASGIGGIKRRDTQYF. In DNA form, the CDR3 reads TGTGCTAGTGGGATAGGGGGAATAAAACGCCGAGATACGCAGTATTTT. The chain links TRBV12-5 to TRBJ2-3, with TRBD1 as a possible D gene (6 bases). The CDR3 runs 16 residues. V was shortened by 6 bases and J by 5 bases, with 21 bases between the two germline ends. Germline V gene lookup returns CDR1 LGHNT and CDR2 FRNRAP.

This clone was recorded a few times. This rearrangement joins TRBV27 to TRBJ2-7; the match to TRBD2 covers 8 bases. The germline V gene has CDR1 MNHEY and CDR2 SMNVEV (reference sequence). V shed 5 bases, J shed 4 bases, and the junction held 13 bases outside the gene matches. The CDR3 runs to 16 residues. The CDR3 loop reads CASSPVSSGSGYEQYF. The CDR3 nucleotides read TGTGCCAGCAGTCCGGTCTCCAGCGGGAGTGGTTACGAGCAGTACTTC.

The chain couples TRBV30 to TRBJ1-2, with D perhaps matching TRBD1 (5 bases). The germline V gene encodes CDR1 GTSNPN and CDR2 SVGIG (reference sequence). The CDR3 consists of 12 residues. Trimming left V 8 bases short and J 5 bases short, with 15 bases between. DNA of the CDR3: TGTGCCGGACTATTGGGGGGATATGGCTACACCTTC. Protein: CAGLLGGYGYTF.

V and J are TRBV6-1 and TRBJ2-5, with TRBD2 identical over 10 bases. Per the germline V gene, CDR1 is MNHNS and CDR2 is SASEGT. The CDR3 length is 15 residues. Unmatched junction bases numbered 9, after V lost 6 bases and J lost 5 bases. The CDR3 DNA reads TGTGCCAGCAGGCCTAGCGGGAGATACCTGGAGACCCAGTACTTC. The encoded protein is CASRPSGRYLETQYF.

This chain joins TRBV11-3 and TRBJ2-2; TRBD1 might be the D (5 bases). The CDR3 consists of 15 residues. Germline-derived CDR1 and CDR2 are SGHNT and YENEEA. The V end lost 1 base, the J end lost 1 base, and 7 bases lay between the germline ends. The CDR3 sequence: CASSLAQGNTGELFF. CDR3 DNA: TGTGCCAGCAGCTTAGCCCAGGGGAACACCGGGGAGCTGTTTTTT.

The DNA for the CDR3 is TGTGCCAGTTCAGGCGCCTATGGCTACACCTTC. Amino acid sequence: CASSGAYGYTF. The V call is TRBV19, the J call TRBJ1-2; D unclear. The V gene's germline CDR1 is LNHDA and CDR2 SQIVND (reference sequence). V was cut by 8 bases and J by 4 bases, with 8 bases left in between. The CDR3 sequence is 11 residues long.

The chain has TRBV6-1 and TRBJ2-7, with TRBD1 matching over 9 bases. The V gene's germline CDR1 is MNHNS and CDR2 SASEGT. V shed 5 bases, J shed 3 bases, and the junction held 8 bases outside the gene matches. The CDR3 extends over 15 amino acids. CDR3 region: CASSNGQGINYEQYF. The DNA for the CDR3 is TGTGCCAGCAGTAACGGACAGGGGATAAACTACGAGCAGTACTTC.

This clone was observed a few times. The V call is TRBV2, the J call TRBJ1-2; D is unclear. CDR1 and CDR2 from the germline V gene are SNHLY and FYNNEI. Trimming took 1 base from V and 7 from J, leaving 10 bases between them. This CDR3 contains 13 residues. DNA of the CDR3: TGTGCCAGCAGTGAAGGTTCCTGGGGTGGCTACACCTTC. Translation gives CASSEGSWGGYTF.

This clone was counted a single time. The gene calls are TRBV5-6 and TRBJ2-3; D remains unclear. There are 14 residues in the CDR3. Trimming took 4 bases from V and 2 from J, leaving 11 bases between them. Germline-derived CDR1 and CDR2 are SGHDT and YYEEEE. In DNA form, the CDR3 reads TGTGCCAGCAGCACCTACAGAAACACAGATACGCAGTATTTT. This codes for CASSTYRNTDTQYF.

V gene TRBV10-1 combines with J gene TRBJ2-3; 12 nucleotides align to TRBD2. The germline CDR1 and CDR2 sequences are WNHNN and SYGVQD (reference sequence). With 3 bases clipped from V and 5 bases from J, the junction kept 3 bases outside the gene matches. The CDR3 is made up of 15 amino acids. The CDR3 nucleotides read TGCGCCAGCAGTGAACTAGCGGGAGGCAGAGATACGCAGTATTTT. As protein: CASSELAGGRDTQYF.

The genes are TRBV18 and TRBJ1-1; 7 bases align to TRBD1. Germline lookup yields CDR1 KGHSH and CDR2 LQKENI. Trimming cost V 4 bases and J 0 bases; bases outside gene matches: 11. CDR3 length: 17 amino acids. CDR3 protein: CASSQGTAAGLNTEAFF. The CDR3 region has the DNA TGTGCCAGCTCACAGGGGACAGCGGCAGGACTGAACACTGAAGCTTTCTTT. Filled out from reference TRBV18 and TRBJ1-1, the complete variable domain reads NAGVMQNPRHLVRRRGQEARLRCSPMKGHSHVYWYRQLPEEGLKFMVYLQKENIIDESGMPKERFSAEFPKEGPSILRIQQVVRGDSAAYFCASSQGTAAGLNTEAFFGQGTRLTVV.

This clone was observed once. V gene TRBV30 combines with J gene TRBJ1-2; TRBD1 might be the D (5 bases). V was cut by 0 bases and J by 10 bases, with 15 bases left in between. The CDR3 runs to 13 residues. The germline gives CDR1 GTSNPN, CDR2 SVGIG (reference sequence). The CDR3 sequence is CAWSVGRGIDYTF. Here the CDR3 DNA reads TGTGCCTGGAGTGTTGGACGGGGCATAGACTACACCTTC.

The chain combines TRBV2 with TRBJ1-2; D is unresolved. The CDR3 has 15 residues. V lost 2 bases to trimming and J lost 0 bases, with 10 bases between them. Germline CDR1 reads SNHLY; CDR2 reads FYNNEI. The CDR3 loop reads CASSEMAGPNYGYTF. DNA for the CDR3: TGTGCCAGCAGTGAAATGGCAGGTCCTAACTATGGCTACACCTTC.